This entry features one T cell receptor (beta chain) sequence. What it recognizes is unknown. The data were obtained in a study of identical twins. TCRdb re-called the 5' RACE reads with MiXCR, one entry per CDR3 protein. This sample carries about 190,000 distinct CDR3 sequences, about 16% of them seen once, and the ten largest clones take 40% to 45%. Trimming removed 8 bases at V and 8 bases at J, with 22 bases between. The germline CDR1 and CDR2 sequences are MNHEY and SMNVEV (reference sequence). CDR3 length: 15 amino acids. General study results and limits: Invariant MAIT and iNKT cells could partly confound zero-insertion analyses. Conclusions were based on cross-sectional statistical analysis, without following the same donors.

These data were also filed under a second study, of T cells expressing NK-cell markers. Per that study: Among eight sequenced donors, seven carried HCMV seropositivity while one was seronegative.

The receptor was isolated from a woman in her late teens or twenties in good health. Sequencing was performed on CD8+ T cells sorted from blood. The chain has TRBV27 and TRBJ2-1, with D possibly matching TRBD2 (5 bases). CDR3 coding DNA: TGTGCCAGCGGGCCCTTGGCTAGCCTGGTGGATGAGCAGTTCTTC. It yields the protein CASGPLASLVDEQFF.